This T cell receptor (beta chain) comes out of a study of blood T cell repertoires in COVID-19. In the study overall: PBMCs, B-cell-depleted T cells, or T cells were the source of the cDNA or gDNA that made up the material.

As originally analysed: Reference gene primers were amplified, and this amplification served to estimate nucleated cell counts. TCRdb keeps only in-frame clones here, not all; method: immunoSEQ multiplex PCR. The D gene and trimming were derived from the DNA, and the V and J assignments and clone size from that table. Here the sample spans around 120,000 clones, 75% to 90% being singletons. This clone was seen just once. Trimming took 4 bases from V and 0 from J, leaving 6 bases between them. CDR3 length: 13 residues. This receptor was taken from a man in his 70s with acute or convalescent COVID-19. The chain links TRBV12-3 or TRBV12-4 to TRBJ1-1; the D is unclear. Sequencing used peripheral blood. CDR3 region: CASSSQLNTEAFF. DNA for the CDR3: TGTGCCAGCAGTTCTCAGTTGAACACTGAAGCTTTCTTT.